The 30 T cell receptor beta chains listed next were all sequenced from one sample in a study of blood T cell repertoires in COVID-19. Libraries were prepared by immunoSEQ multiplex PCR; TCRdb keeps only in-frame clonotypes and omits some of them. This table holds roughly 190,000 clones, 75% to 90% found once. What was sequenced was PBMCs or T cells enriched from blood (not recorded which). The source is a young woman who had recovered from COVID-19.

The CDR3 here is CASSLQAGVNYGYTF. In nucleotides, the CDR3 is TGTGCCAGCAGCTTACAGGCAGGGGTAAACTATGGCTACACCTTC. The chain has TRBV7-6 and TRBJ1-2; D is perhaps TRBD1 (6 bases). With 2 bases removed from V and 2 bases from J, the gap between germline ends came to 12 bases. CDR1 is SGHVS, CDR2 FNYEAQ, per germline. The CDR3 covers 15 residues.

This sequence joins TRBV7-9 and TRBJ1-4; D gene ambiguous. Trimming removed 5 bases from V and 5 bases from J, with 3 bases in between. Germline V lookup: CDR1 SEHNR, CDR2 FQNEAQ (reference sequence). The length of the CDR3 is 11 residues. The CDR3 loop is CASSQNEKLFF. The DNA of the CDR3 is TGTGCCAGCAGCCAGAATGAAAAACTGTTTTTT.

The rearrangement joins TRBV7-2 to TRBJ1-2; a possible D gene is TRBD1 (6 bases). This CDR3 is 14 amino acids long. Germline V gives CDR1 SGHTA, CDR2 FQGNSA. V lost 6 bases to trimming and J lost 0 bases, with 11 bases between them. CDR3 coding DNA: TGTGCCAGCAGAAAGGGGGTTACTAACTATGGCTACACCTTC. It specifies CASRKGVTNYGYTF.

The chain uses TRBV7-6 and TRBJ2-3, with 9 nucleotides matching TRBD1. The V gene's germline CDR1 is SGHVS and CDR2 FNYEAQ. The CDR3 is made up of 15 amino acids. V was pared by 5 bases and J by 2 bases, with 5 bases of the junction left unmatched. In DNA, the CDR3 is TGTGCCAGCAGCCCCCGACAGGGGGACACAGATACGCAGTATTTT. This sequence encodes CASSPRQGDTDTQYF.

The V call is TRBV4-1, the J call TRBJ2-1; a possible D gene is TRBD1 (6 bases). The CDR3 has 17 residues. V lost 1 base and J 7 bases, leaving 20 bases between the germline ends. Germline-derived CDR1 and CDR2 are MGHRA and YSYEKL. The CDR3 sequence is CASSQVIVRGFWNEQFF. CDR3 nucleotides: TGCGCCAGCAGCCAAGTTATAGTCAGGGGATTCTGGAATGAGCAGTTCTTC.

The table lists this clone with a count of one. The V and J genes are TRBV7-9 and TRBJ1-1; D is unclear. CDR1 is SEHNR, CDR2 FQNEAQ, per germline (reference sequence). V lost 3 bases and J lost 8, with 13 bases in between. This CDR3 has 13 residues. The CDR3 nucleotides are TGTGCCAGCAGCTTCTCGGGGTGGGCGGAAGCTTTCTTT. Translation gives CASSFSGWAEAFF.

The genes are TRBV28 and TRBJ2-7, with D unclear. V was trimmed by 5 bases and J by 1 base, leaving 15 bases between them. The CDR3 has 15 amino acids. Germline V CDR1 and CDR2: MDHEN, SYDVKM. The CDR3 is CASSPRRVWSYEQYF. The CDR3, as DNA: TGTGCCAGCAGTCCTCGTCGGGTTTGGTCCTACGAGCAGTACTTC.

The CDR3 region is CASRVLTYEQYF. DNA for the CDR3: TGTGCCAGCAGGGTTCTTACTTACGAGCAGTACTTC. This chain joins TRBV6-5 and TRBJ2-7, with D hard to call. From germline, CDR1 is MNHEY and CDR2 SVGAGI. The CDR3 runs 12 residues. The V gene lost 6 bases and the J gene lost 4 bases, with 10 bases spanning the gap.

The genes are TRBV4-3 and TRBJ1-1, with TRBD1 matching over 7 bases. The V and J ends lost 0 bases and 4 bases, in that order; junction bases with no gene match: 2. Germline V gene sequence: CDR1 LGHNA, CDR2 YSLEER. The CDR3 contains 14 residues. The CDR3 loop is CASSQDDRVTEAFF. The CDR3 nucleotides read TGCGCCAGCAGCCAAGACGACAGGGTCACTGAAGCTTTCTTT.

This clone was found a few times. V is TRBV11-2 and J is TRBJ2-5; tentative D call: TRBD2 (6 bases). The CDR3 is made up of 13 amino acids. V was cut by 3 bases and J by 4 bases, with 9 bases left in between. The V gene's germline CDR1 is SGHAT and CDR2 FQNNGV. In DNA, the CDR3 is TGTGCCAGCAGCTTCGGGGGTGGAGAGACCCAGTACTTC. Translating gives CASSFGGGETQYF. The variable domain in full, with the rest retrieved from reference TRBV11-2 and TRBJ2-5, is EAGVAQSPRYKIIEKRQSVAFWCNPISGHATLYWYQQILGQGPKLLIQFQNNGVVDDSQLPKDRFSAERLKGVDSTLKIQPAKLEDSAVYLCASSFGGGETQYFGPGTRLLVL.

In this sample, this clone turned up a few times. This rearrangement joins TRBV4-2 to TRBJ2-7; 11 bases are shared with TRBD2. The CDR3 extends over 16 amino acids. The V and J ends lost 0 bases and 3 bases, in that order; junction bases with no gene match: 4. Germline CDR1 reads LGHNA; CDR2 reads YNFKEQ. The DNA of the CDR3 is TGTGCCAGCAGCCAAGATTTCGGGACTAGCGGCTACGAGCAGTACTTC. Translating it yields CASSQDFGTSGYEQYF.

V gene TRBV25-1 combines with J gene TRBJ2-3; the D is unclear. Per the germline V gene, CDR1 is MGHDK and CDR2 is SYGVNS. The CDR3 totals 11 residues. V was trimmed by 5 bases and J by 4 bases, leaving 4 bases between them. CDR3 in amino acids: CASSPADTQYF. The CDR3, as DNA: TGTGCCAGCAGTCCTGCAGATACGCAGTATTTT.

The chain uses TRBV2 and TRBJ1-1, with D hard to call. The ends were cut back, 6 bases at V and 4 bases at J, with 12 bases in the middle. Germline loops: CDR1 SNHLY, CDR2 FYNNEI. This CDR3 has 13 residues. CDR3 protein: CASRSGVGTEAFF. Here the CDR3 DNA reads TGTGCCAGCAGGTCGGGTGTGGGCACTGAAGCTTTCTTT.

The V and J genes are TRBV9 and TRBJ2-3; 9 bases are shared with TRBD2. Germline V gene sequence: CDR1 SGDLS, CDR2 YYNGEE. This CDR3 has 16 amino acids. V gave up 4 bases and J gave up 4 bases; unmatched junction bases: 10. The CDR3 loop reads CASSPQAGGVADTQYF. CDR3 DNA: TGTGCCAGCAGCCCCCAGGCGGGAGGGGTCGCAGATACGCAGTATTTT.

The V gene is TRBV19, the J gene TRBJ2-1; 9 positions agree with TRBD1. With V trimmed by 1 base and J by 8 bases, 3 bases remained unmatched. The germline CDR1 and CDR2 sequences are LNHDA and SQIVND (reference sequence). This CDR3 has 14 amino acids. The CDR3 DNA is TGTGCCAGTAGTATAGCACAGGGGGCCGATGAGCAGTTCTTC. This translates into CASSIAQGADEQFF.

The chain employs TRBV24-1 and TRBJ2-2, with 9 bases aligning to TRBD1. The germline V gene has CDR1 KGHDR and CDR2 SFDVKD. The CDR3 consists of 16 residues. With 4 bases clipped from V and 7 bases from J, the junction kept 9 bases outside the gene matches. As DNA, the CDR3 is TGTGCCACCAGTGACTGGGACAGGGAAGTTGGCGGGGAGCTGTTTTTT. Its translation is CATSDWDREVGGELFF.

Details on this clone: This same CDR3 is encoded by further DNA sequences in the sample. J is TRBJ1-5 and V is TRBV18; TRBD1 matches at 8 bases. Germline V gene lookup returns CDR1 KGHSH and CDR2 LQKENI. The CDR3 extends over 14 amino acids. J lost 2 bases, V lost 3 bases, and 0 bases had no gene match. CDR3 protein: CASSPDRGNQPQHF. The CDR3 DNA reads as TGTGCCAGCTCACCGGACAGGGGCAATCAGCCCCAGCATTTT.

This chain connects TRBV5-1 to TRBJ1-2; no reliable D call. Trimming removed 1 base at V and 2 bases at J, with 9 bases between. The CDR3 consists of 14 residues. Germline V gives CDR1 SGHRS, CDR2 YFSETQ. The CDR3 DNA reads TGCGCCAGCAGCTTGCGAGGTCTAAACTATGGCTACACCTTC. Encoded protein: CASSLRGLNYGYTF. Variable domain in full (rest from reference TRBV5-1 and TRBJ1-2): KAGVTQTPRYLIKTRGQQVTLSCSPISGHRSVSWYQQTPGQGLQFLFEYFSETQRNKGNFPGRFSGRQFSNSRSEMNVSTLELGDSALYLCASSLRGLNYGYTFGSGTRLTVV.

The gene calls are TRBV5-4 and TRBJ1-2; D uncertain. The V end was cut by 4 bases, the J end by 4 bases, with 11 bases between. The germline V gene encodes CDR1 SGHNT and CDR2 YYREEE (reference sequence). This CDR3 has 13 amino acids. The CDR3 DNA is TGTGCCAGCAGCCTAGGTGAAGTCTATGGCTACACCTTC. It specifies CASSLGEVYGYTF.

This clone was seen a single time. V gene TRBV3-1 (or the pseudogene TRBV3-2) combines with J gene TRBJ1-2; D perhaps matches TRBD1 (5 bases). The CDR3 is made up of 13 amino acids. The germline CDR1 and CDR2 sequences are LGHDT and YNNKEL (reference sequence). Trimming took off 3 bases at V and 3 bases at J, with 8 bases between the two ends. The CDR3 bases are TGTGCCAGCAGCCAGGGGGGTTACTATGGCTACACCTTC. Its protein product is CASSQGGYYGYTF.

The chain uses TRBV18 and TRBJ1-1; unclear D gene. The CDR3 loop spans 17 amino acids. Per germline, CDR1 KGHSH and CDR2 LQKENI. The V and J ends lost 1 base and 1 base respectively, with 16 bases between them. The CDR3: CASSPQYNDPGNTEAFF. The CDR3 nucleotides read TGTGCCAGCTCACCACAATATAATGACCCAGGGAACACTGAAGCTTTCTTT. Full variable domain (missing parts from reference TRBV18 and TRBJ1-1): NAGVMQNPRHLVRRRGQEARLRCSPMKGHSHVYWYRQLPEEGLKFMVYLQKENIIDESGMPKERFSAEFPKEGPSILRIQQVVRGDSAAYFCASSPQYNDPGNTEAFFGQGTRLTVV.

Turning to this clone: Other nucleotide sequences in the sample specify the same CDR3. J is TRBJ1-3 and V is TRBV7-9, with D hard to call. V lost 1 base to trimming and J lost 8 bases, with 3 bases between them. This CDR3 spans 11 amino acids. From germline, CDR1 is SEHNR and CDR2 FQNEAQ (reference sequence). For the CDR3, the DNA is TGTGCCAGCAGCTTAGTCGACACCATATATTTT. Translating it yields CASSLVDTIYF.

V and J are TRBV7-7 and TRBJ2-2; the match to TRBD1 covers 10 bases. The V segment lost 4 bases and the J segment 7 bases; nucleotides outside the gene matches: 3. The germline gives CDR1 SSHAT, CDR2 FNYEAQ (reference sequence). The CDR3 has 14 amino acids. This CDR3 is CASSSTGGHGELFF. In DNA form, the CDR3 reads TGTGCCAGCAGCTCGACAGGGGGCCACGGGGAGCTGTTTTTT. The full variable domain, rest sourced from reference TRBV7-7 and TRBJ2-2, is GAGVSQSPRYKVTKRGQDVTLRCDPISSHATLYWYQQALGQGPEFLTYFNYEAQPDKSGLPSDRFSAERPEGSISTLTIQRTEQRDSAMYRCASSSTGGHGELFFGEGSRLTVL.

In the case of this clone: The sample holds other DNA sequences that translate to the same CDR3. The rearrangement joins TRBV12-3 or TRBV12-4 to TRBJ1-2; 7 nucleotides match TRBD1. The length of the CDR3 is 13 residues. The junction had 3 bases not matched to a gene; V was cut back by 4 bases and J by 4 bases. CDR3 sequence (DNA): TGTGCCAGCAGTTCAACAGGGGTCTATGGCTACACCTTC. This encodes CASSSTGVYGYTF.

The gene calls are TRBV9 and TRBJ1-5; 9 bases are a match to TRBD1. This CDR3 is built from 14 residues. Germline V gene sequence: CDR1 SGDLS, CDR2 YYNGEE. J was trimmed by 2 bases and V by 4 bases; bases with no gene match: 1. CDR3 nucleotide sequence: TGTGCCAGCAGCAGGACAGGGGGCAATCAGCCCCAGCATTTT. Translation: CASSRTGGNQPQHF.

This sequence joins TRBV12-5 and TRBJ1-5, with a possible D match to TRBD1 (5 bases). The V gene's germline CDR1 is LGHNT and CDR2 FRNRAP. V was pared by 7 bases and J by 6 bases, with 19 bases between. This CDR3 has 15 amino acids. CDR3 sequence reads: CASALGGGVGQPQHF. CDR3 bases: TGTGCTAGTGCCCTGGGGGGGGGTGTGGGTCAGCCCCAGCATTTT.

This clone has only a few counts. Other nucleotide sequences from this sample produce the same CDR3. This chain uses TRBV7-2 with TRBJ1-6, with TRBD1 matching over 7 bases. Trimming took 5 bases from V and 10 from J; bases not matched to a gene: 5. This CDR3 contains 13 residues. CDR1 SGHTA and CDR2 FQGNSA come from the germline V gene. CDR3 region: CASSPDRDSPLHF. The CDR3 region has the DNA TGTGCCAGCAGCCCAGACAGGGACTCACCCCTCCACTTT. Full variable domain (rest looked up from reference TRBV7-2 and TRBJ1-6): GAGVSQSPSNKVTEKGKDVELRCDPISGHTALYWYRQSLGQGLEFLIYFQGNSAPDKSGLPSDRFSAERTGGSVSTLTIQRTQQEDSAVYLCASSPDRDSPLHFGNGTRLTVT.

J is TRBJ1-1 and V is TRBV12-5; a weak D match, TRBD1 (5 bases). From germline, CDR1 is LGHNT and CDR2 FRNRAP. The CDR3 is made up of 14 amino acids. The V and J ends lost 1 base and 5 bases respectively, with 11 bases between them. CDR3 sequence reads: CASGLAGGETEAFF. CDR3 nucleotides: TGTGCTAGTGGTTTGGCGGGGGGGGAAACTGAAGCTTTCTTT.

The chain has TRBV4-1 and TRBJ2-2, with 7 bases fitting TRBD2. V dropped 0 bases and J dropped 5; count of bases not matched to a gene: 6. Germline CDR1 reads MGHRA; CDR2 reads YSYEKL. This CDR3 region has 16 residues. CDR3 DNA: TGCGCCAGCAGCCAAGAGCGGCGGGAGTGGACCGGGGAGCTGTTTTTT. Protein sequence: CASSQERREWTGELFF.

The rearrangement links TRBV30 to TRBJ2-7; 9 bases fit TRBD1. CDR1 is GTSNPN, CDR2 SVGIG, per germline (reference sequence). V lost 5 bases to trimming and J lost 5 bases; unmatched junction nucleotides: 10. The CDR3 extends over 14 amino acids. CDR3 sequence (DNA): TGTGCCTGGTTGACCGGGACAGGGTCCGACGAGCAGTACTTC. It yields the protein CAWLTGTGSDEQYF.